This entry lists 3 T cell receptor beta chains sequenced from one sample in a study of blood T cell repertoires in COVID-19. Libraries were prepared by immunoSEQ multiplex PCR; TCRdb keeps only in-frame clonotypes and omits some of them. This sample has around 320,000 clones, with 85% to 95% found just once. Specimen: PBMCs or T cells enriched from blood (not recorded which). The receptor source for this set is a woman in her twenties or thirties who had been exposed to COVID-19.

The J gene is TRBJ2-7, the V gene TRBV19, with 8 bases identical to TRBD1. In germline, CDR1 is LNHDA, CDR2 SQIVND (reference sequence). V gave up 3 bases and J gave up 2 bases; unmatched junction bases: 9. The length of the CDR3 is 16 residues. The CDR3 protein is CASSMEGQGNPYEQYF. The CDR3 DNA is TGTGCCAGTAGTATGGAAGGACAGGGAAATCCCTACGAGCAGTACTTC.

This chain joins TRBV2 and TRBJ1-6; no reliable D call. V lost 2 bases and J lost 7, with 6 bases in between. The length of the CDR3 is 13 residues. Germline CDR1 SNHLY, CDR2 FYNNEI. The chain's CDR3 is CASSESWNSPLHF. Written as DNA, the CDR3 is TGTGCCAGCAGTGAAAGCTGGAATTCACCCCTCCACTTT.

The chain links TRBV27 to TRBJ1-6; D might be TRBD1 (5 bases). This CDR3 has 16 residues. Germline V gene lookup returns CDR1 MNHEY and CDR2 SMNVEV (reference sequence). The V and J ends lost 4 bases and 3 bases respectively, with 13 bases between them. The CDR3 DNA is TGTGCCAGCAGTTCGTCCAGGGTGAACTATAATTCACCCCTCCACTTT. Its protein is CASSSSRVNYNSPLHF.